This paragraph reports one T cell receptor beta chain. The target antigen is unknown. This entry comes from a study of chemoradiotherapy in HPV16-positive cancers. Study-wide results and limits: For HPV16-positive patients, expanding HPV-responsive T cells associated with longer recurrence-free survival. Non-HPV-specific T cells did not expand in tumors during treatment, whereas candidate HPV-specific clones and E7-related motifs did.

Deletions cut 4 bases from V and 5 bases from J, with 15 bases between. Germline V gene sequence: CDR1 SGHNT, CDR2 YYREEE (reference sequence). This CDR3 spans 14 amino acids. The method was immunoSEQ multiplex PCR; TCRdb's version includes in-frame clones alone and lacks a portion of them. This table holds over 10,000 clones, 85% to 90% found once. The sequencing used blood, collected from a patient who underwent chemoradiotherapy. This clonotype was obtained from a human donor with HPV-associated anogenital cancer. This rearrangement joins TRBV5-4 to TRBJ2-5, with a possible D match to TRBD2 (7 bases). In DNA, the CDR3 is TGTGCCAGCAGCCCTCGAGGGGGGGAGGAGACCCAGTACTTC. Its translation is CASSPRGGEETQYF.